This passage covers 23 T cell receptor beta chains from one sample sequenced in a study of regulatory T cells in long-lasting Graves disease. Time point described: persistent/refractory GD, antithyroid drugs over 5 years with positive TRAb. From PBMCs, RNA was extracted and then used to make the TCR library. Arm-PCR with iRepertoire HTBI primers amplified the CDR3 regions for these TCR beta libraries. A single record per CDR3 protein comes from TCRdb applying MiXCR to the multiplex PCR reads. The profile shows approximately 400,000 distinct CDR3 sequences, about a quarter of them singletons. This specimen consisted of peripheral blood mononuclear cells (PBMCs), obtained when the disease was refractory, from a patient treated with antithyroid drugs. These receptor sequences come from a female donor with Graves disease.

The V and J genes are TRBV7-2 and TRBJ2-7; TRBD2 might be the D (5 bases). Per germline, CDR1 SGHTA and CDR2 FQGNSA. Trimming took off 5 bases at V and 7 bases at J, with 15 bases between the two ends. CDR3 length: 13 amino acids. Here the CDR3 DNA reads TGTGCCAGCAGCATACCGGGATTAGAGGAGCAGTACTTC. Translating it yields CASSIPGLEEQYF.

This clonotype was seen a handful of times. The CDR3 sequence is CASSYVGGELFF. DNA for the CDR3: TGTGCCAGCAGTTATGTCGGTGGGGAGCTGTTTTTT. The rearrangement joins TRBV6-2 or TRBV6-3 to TRBJ2-2; D is unresolved. The CDR3 is 12 amino acids. V lost 3 bases, J lost 8 bases, and 7 bases lay in between. Germline V CDR1 and CDR2: MNHEY, SVGEGT.

J is TRBJ2-7 and V is TRBV6-2 or TRBV6-3; D perhaps matches TRBD2 (6 bases). Between the trimmed V and J ends, which lost 0 bases and 6 bases, there was a span of 18 bases. The CDR3 length is 16 residues. The V gene's germline CDR1 is MNHEY and CDR2 SVGEGT. The CDR3 is CASSYSRTSPLSEQYF. The CDR3 nucleotides read TGTGCCAGCAGTTACTCAAGAACTAGCCCCCTTTCCGAGCAGTACTTC.

The gene calls are TRBV12-3 or TRBV12-4 and TRBJ1-2, with a possible D match to TRBD1 (6 bases). The V end lost 6 bases, the J end lost 8 bases, and 16 bases lay between the germline ends. The CDR3 spans 13 residues. CDR3 nucleotides: TGTGCCAGCAGCTTTCAGGACAGCTACGGCTACACCTTC. Its protein product is CASSFQDSYGYTF.

This clonotype was observed at least ten times. The CDR3 bases are TGTGCCAGCAGCTACGGACAGATTCAGCCCCAGCATTTT. Residues: CASSYGQIQPQHF. This chain links TRBV7-2 with TRBJ1-5; D is perhaps TRBD1 (6 bases). V lost 4 bases and J 6 bases, leaving 10 bases between the germline ends. This CDR3 is built from 13 residues. Germline lookup yields CDR1 SGHTA and CDR2 FQGNSA.

The CDR3 reads CASRSSSSYEQYF. Here the CDR3 DNA reads TGTGCCAGCAGAAGTAGCTCCTCCTACGAGCAGTACTTC. The chain couples TRBV6-1 to TRBJ2-7, with unresolved D. Germline V CDR1 and CDR2: MNHNS, SASEGT. V was clipped by 6 bases and J by 0 bases, with 9 bases between them. The CDR3 length is 13 residues.

The sample holds a few counts of this clonotype. The chain combines TRBV6-1 with TRBJ1-5, with D perhaps TRBD1 (6 bases). CDR1 MNHNS and CDR2 SASEGT come from the germline V gene. Between the trimmed V and J ends, which lost 7 bases and 4 bases, there was a span of 11 bases. This CDR3 spans 13 amino acids. DNA of the CDR3: TGTGCCAGCATTAAGGGGGGTAATCAGCCCCAGCATTTT. It codes for CASIKGGNQPQHF.

The chain is built from TRBV3-1 and TRBJ2-7, with 9 nucleotides matching TRBD2. Germline CDR1 LGHDT, CDR2 YNNKEL (reference sequence). Trimming removed 3 bases from V and 0 bases from J; junction bases left unmatched: 9. The CDR3 is 17 residues long. The CDR3 here is CASSHNLLREGSYEQYF. The DNA for the CDR3 is TGTGCCAGCAGCCACAATTTGTTGCGGGAGGGCTCCTACGAGCAGTACTTC.

This clonotype was detected only a few times. The J gene is TRBJ2-2, the V gene TRBV2; D ambiguous. With 11 bases removed from V and 6 bases from J, the gap between germline ends came to 16 bases. The CDR3 is 13 amino acids. Germline CDR1 reads SNHLY; CDR2 reads FYNNEI. CDR3 protein: CAGIQRPAGELFF. CDR3 sequence (DNA): TGTGCCGGCATCCAACGGCCTGCCGGGGAGCTGTTTTTT.

This clonotype was found many times. The V and J genes are TRBV20-1 and TRBJ1-1; D unresolved. CDR1 DFQATT and CDR2 SNEGSKA come from the germline V gene (reference sequence). V was shortened by 3 bases and J by 0 bases, with 17 bases between the two germline ends. This CDR3 comprises 16 residues. Written as DNA, the CDR3 is TGCAGTGCTAGTCCTACTTTAGGCACTATGAACACTGAAGCTTTCTTT. It specifies CSASPTLGTMNTEAFF.

In its sample, this clonotype was seen many times. The chain recombines TRBV28 with TRBJ2-5, with 8 bases fitting TRBD1. Germline CDR1 is MDHEN and CDR2 is SYDVKM. The CDR3 extends over 14 amino acids. V was clipped by 2 bases and J by 4 bases; unmatched bases: 3. The CDR3 sequence is CASSLAGGVETQYF. CDR3 in DNA: TGTGCCAGCAGTTTAGCAGGGGGCGTAGAGACCCAGTACTTC.

The table lists this clonotype with many counts. The chain recombines TRBV7-2 with TRBJ2-5; TRBD1 agrees at 8 bases. V was clipped by 3 bases and J by 1 base; unmatched bases: 7. This CDR3 spans 16 amino acids. Germline V gene sequence: CDR1 SGHTA, CDR2 FQGNSA. The CDR3 bases are TGTGCCAGCAGCTTCCGGGACAGGCCCCGCCAAGAGACCCAGTACTTC. It translates to CASSFRDRPRQETQYF.

The chain employs TRBV19 and TRBJ1-3; 9 bases match TRBD1. The germline CDR1 and CDR2 sequences are LNHDA and SQIVND (reference sequence). Unmatched junction bases numbered 1, after V lost 3 bases and J lost 1 base. This CDR3 contains 15 residues. CDR3 sequence reads: CASSIGTGSGNTIYF. As DNA, the CDR3 is TGTGCCAGTAGTATCGGGACAGGGTCTGGAAACACCATATATTTT.

The genes are TRBV19 and TRBJ2-7, with D possibly being TRBD2 (6 bases). In germline, CDR1 is LNHDA, CDR2 SQIVND (reference sequence). The length of the CDR3 is 13 residues. V was shortened by 3 bases and J by 5 bases, with 11 bases between the two germline ends. The CDR3 loop is CASSILEGDEQYF. CDR3 bases: TGTGCCAGTAGTATTTTGGAGGGCGACGAGCAGTACTTC. Variable domain in full (rest from reference TRBV19 and TRBJ2-7): DGGITQSPKYLFRKEGQNVTLSCEQNLNHDAMYWYRQDPGQGLRLIYYSQIVNDFQKGDIAEGYSVSREKKESFPLTVTSAQKNPTAFYLCASSILEGDEQYFGPGTRLTVT.

Turning to this clonotype: It is likely a read error: a sequence one base away is far more abundant. The V and J genes are TRBV9 and TRBJ1-1; D is ambiguous. V dropped 0 bases and J dropped 0 bases, with 3 bases sitting between them. CDR3 size: 13 residues. CDR1 is SGDLS, CDR2 YYNGEE, per germline. The CDR3 DNA sequence: TGTGCCAGCAGCGTAGAGGTGAACACTGAAGCTTTCTTT. Translating it yields CASSVEVNTEAFF.

The rearrangement joins TRBV12-3 or TRBV12-4 to TRBJ1-3; 8 positions match TRBD1. There are 15 residues in the CDR3. Trimming took 6 bases from V and 4 from J; bases not matched to a gene: 8. The CDR3 region has the DNA TGTGCCAGCAGCAGGAATACAGGGGGAGGAAACACCATATATTTT. Protein product: CASSRNTGGGNTIYF.

The chain uses TRBV7-2 and TRBJ2-1; no clear D gene. Germline-derived CDR1 and CDR2 are SGHTA and FQGNSA. V was trimmed by 5 bases and J by 6 bases, leaving 2 bases between them. This CDR3 region has 10 residues. In nucleotides, the CDR3 is TGTGCCAGCAGCATCAATGAGCAGTTCTTC. It is translated as CASSINEQFF.

The sample holds a few counts of this clonotype. J is TRBJ2-7 and V is TRBV20-1; D gene ambiguous. CDR1 DFQATT and CDR2 SNEGSKA come from the germline V gene (reference sequence). V was pared by 3 bases and J by 4 bases, with 13 bases between. This CDR3 comprises 13 residues. In nucleotides, the CDR3 is TGCAGTGCTAGTCAATTAGTGGGGTACGAGCAGTACTTC. Protein product: CSASQLVGYEQYF.

V is TRBV9 and J is TRBJ2-5; D gene uncertain. Germline loops: CDR1 SGDLS, CDR2 YYNGEE. CDR3 length equals 14 residues. V gave up 4 bases and J gave up 2 bases, with 12 bases separating them. The CDR3 spells CASSPFGQQETQYF. CDR3 DNA: TGTGCCAGCAGCCCGTTTGGGCAGCAAGAGACCCAGTACTTC.

The genes are TRBV5-1 and TRBJ2-7, with unresolved D. V dropped 0 bases and J dropped 1 base, with 11 bases sitting between them. The CDR3 runs 15 residues. Germline CDR1 and CDR2: SGHRS and YFSETQ. As DNA, the CDR3 is TGCGCCAGCAGCTTGGACAATTTTTTTTCCTACGAGCAGTACTTC. This sequence encodes CASSLDNFFSYEQYF.

The rearrangement joins TRBV29-1 to TRBJ2-2; no firm D call. The CDR3 totals 11 residues. The V end lost 4 bases, the J end lost 3 bases, and 3 bases lay between the germline ends. The germline CDR1 and CDR2 sequences are SQVTM and ANQGSEA. This CDR3 is CSVGYTGELFF. The CDR3 DNA is TGCAGCGTTGGGTACACCGGGGAGCTGTTTTTT.

V gene TRBV20-1 combines with J gene TRBJ2-7; 12 nucleotides match TRBD2. There are 14 residues in the CDR3. The germline gives CDR1 DFQATT, CDR2 SNEGSKA (reference sequence). Losses at the gene ends were 4 bases for V and 7 bases for J; bases not matched to a gene: 8. The CDR3 DNA reads TGCAGTGCTAATTCCGGGACTAGCGGGCGAGAGCAGTACTTC. This codes for CSANSGTSGREQYF.

This clonotype was recorded a few times. The V and J genes are TRBV25-1 and TRBJ1-3; D possibly corresponds to TRBD1 (5 bases). There are 15 residues in the CDR3. V was clipped by 0 bases and J by 5 bases, with 11 bases between them. Germline V gene lookup returns CDR1 MGHDK and CDR2 SYGVNS. The CDR3 protein is CASSEYGQGRNTIYF. CDR3 DNA sequence: TGTGCCAGCAGTGAATATGGGCAGGGTAGAAACACCATATATTTT.